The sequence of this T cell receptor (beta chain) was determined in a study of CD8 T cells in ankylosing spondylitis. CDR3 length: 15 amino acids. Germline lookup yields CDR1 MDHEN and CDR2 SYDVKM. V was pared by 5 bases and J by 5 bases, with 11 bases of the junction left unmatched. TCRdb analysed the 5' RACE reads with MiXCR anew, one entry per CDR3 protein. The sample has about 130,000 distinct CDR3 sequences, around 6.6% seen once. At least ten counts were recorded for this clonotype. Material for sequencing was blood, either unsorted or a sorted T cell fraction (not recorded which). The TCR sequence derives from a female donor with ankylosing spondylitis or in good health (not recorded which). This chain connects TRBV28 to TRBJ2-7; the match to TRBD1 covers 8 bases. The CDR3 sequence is CASSVQGGFVDEQYF. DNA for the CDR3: TGTGCCAGCAGTGTACAGGGGGGATTCGTCGACGAGCAGTACTTC.